These T cell receptor beta chains were read from a single sample in a study of technical replicates of blood from a few donors. The assay was immunoSEQ multiplex PCR, and TCRdb's table has in-frame clones only and misses some. The sample shows tens of thousands of clones, 90% to 95% of them seen only once. The specimen was PBMCs. These receptors originate from a human donor in good health. Some clones in this sample may be carry-over from other donors' samples. The CDR3 runs from the conserved cysteine through the conserved F or W. A D gene is named only where the DNA matches it firmly. The listing skips clone size in some rows; elsewhere it reads once, few, many or a size class.

few	TRBV7-2	TRBD1	TRBJ2-1	TGTGCCAGCAGCCGGGACAGGGGCGATGAGCAGTTCTTC	CASSRDRGDEQFF
-	TRBV4-3	TRBD1	TRBJ1-2	TGCGCCAGCAGCCAGAGGGACAGGGCCATTGGCTACACCTTC	CASSQRDRAIGYTF
-	TRBV29-1	TRBD1	TRBJ1-3	TGCAGCGTAACGGGACAGGGAGGAAACACCATATATTTT	CSVTGQGGNTIYF
-	TRBV4-3	TRBD1	TRBJ1-2	TGCGCCAGCAGCCAATCCTTCAGGGGGCGCTTCTATGGCTACACCTTC	CASSQSFRGRFYGYTF
-	TRBV7-2	-	TRBJ2-3	TGTGCCAGCAGATCGGGAAGAGGGGGGGCCTTGACAGATACGCAGTATTTT	CASRSGRGGALTDTQYF
-	TRBV7-9	-	TRBJ1-4	TGTGCCAGCAGCTCCCCCCCAGGGACAACTAATGAAAAACTGTTTTTT	CASSSPPGTTNEKLFF
-	TRBV15	-	TRBJ2-7	TGTGCCACAAGGGACTCCGGGTACGAGCAGTACTTC	CATRDSGYEQYF
many	TRBV21-1	-	TRBJ1-2	TGTGCCAGCAGCGCTAAGAACTATGGCTACACCTTC	CASSAKNYGYTF
-	TRBV4-1	-	TRBJ2-2	TGCGCCAGCAGCCAAGTCTCCGGGAGCCTCACCGGGGAGCTGTTTTTT	CASSQVSGSLTGELFF
-	TRBV9	-	TRBJ2-7	TGTGCCAGCAGCGTCCTAGACAGTCTGATCAACGAGCAGTACTTC	CASSVLDSLINEQYF
once	TRBV5-1	-	TRBJ2-3	TGCGCCAGCAGCCAGCAGGCGGGGGATACGCAGTATTTT	CASSQQAGDTQYF
-	TRBV15	-	TRBJ1-2	TGTGCCACCAGCAGGAGGATGGACAGCCCAGCCTATGGCTACACCTTC	CATSRRMDSPAYGYTF
-	TRBV11-2	-	TRBJ1-1	TGTGCCAGCAGCAAACGGCCAGGCATGAACACTGAAGCTTTCTTT	CASSKRPGMNTEAFF
once	TRBV9	-	TRBJ1-3	TGTGCCAGCAGCGTAGACTTAGCTGGAAACACCATATATTTT	CASSVDLAGNTIYF
-	TRBV9	-	TRBJ1-2	TGTGCCAGCAGCGTAGACGGAGGGCACTATGGCTACACCTTC	CASSVDGGHYGYTF
-	TRBV4-3	-	TRBJ1-2	TGCGCCAGCAGCCTGGGAGCCGGGCAGAGGCGCTACACCTTC	CASSLGAGQRRYTF
-	TRBV6-5	-	TRBJ1-5	TGTGCCAGCAGTTACGTCCGAGGCAATCAGCCCCAGCATTTT	CASSYVRGNQPQHF
-	TRBV18	-	TRBJ2-3	TGTGCCAGCTCCCAGATCGCGGTAGATACGCAGTATTTT	CASSQIAVDTQYF
-	TRBV6-1	-	TRBJ2-1	TGTGCAGCGATCCCCCTGTATTCCTACAATGAGCAGTTCTTC	CAAIPLYSYNEQFF
-	TRBV5-5	-	TRBJ2-2	TGTGCCAGCAGCTTGGTGGGGCACACCGGGGAGCTGTTTTTT	CASSLVGHTGELFF
-	TRBV7-2	-	TRBJ2-3	TGTGCCAGCAGCCCACTAAGACCGGGCACAGATACGCAGTATTTT	CASSPLRPGTDTQYF
-	TRBV29-1	-	TRBJ2-4	TGCAGCGTGTCTGGGGAGGCCAAAAACATTCAGTACTTC	CSVSGEAKNIQYF
once	TRBV7-9	TRBD2	TRBJ2-3	TGTGCCAGCAGCCTGACTAGCGGGGGCATGAATACGCAGTATTTT	CASSLTSGGMNTQYF
-	TRBV25-1	-	TRBJ1-1	TGTGCCAGCAGACAGGGCCGGGCTTTCTTT	CASRQGRAFF
-	TRBV18	TRBD2	TRBJ2-1	TGTGCCAGCTCACCACCCCTAGCGGGGGACAATGAGCAGTTCTTC	CASSPPLAGDNEQFF
-	TRBV7-2	-	TRBJ2-5	TGTGCCAGCAGCTTTATGGGCTACCGGGAGACCCAGTACTTC	CASSFMGYRETQYF
-	TRBV13	TRBD2	TRBJ2-7	TGTGCCAGCAGCCCGGGGGACCAGGCGGGGGACGAGCAGTACTTC	CASSPGDQAGDEQYF